One and the same sample provided the 21 T cell receptor beta chains below, sequenced in a study of T cells in localized non-small cell lung cancer. Libraries were prepared by immunoSEQ multiplex PCR; TCRdb keeps only in-frame clonotypes and omits some of them. Altogether approximately 34,000 clones are present, 87% being singletons, with the ten largest covering under 8.5%. The sample in question was peripheral blood, obtained before any cancer treatment. These receptors all come from a woman aged 40-69 years with stage I lung adenocarcinoma.

Only a few counts were recorded for this clone. This chain connects TRBV13 to TRBJ2-7, with 9 positions matching TRBD1. Germline CDR1 is PRHDT and CDR2 is FYEKMQ (reference sequence). V lost 4 bases to trimming and J lost 2 bases; unmatched junction nucleotides: 9. The CDR3 covers 16 residues. The CDR3 reads CASSSTGGGEPYEQYF. CDR3 bases: TGTGCCAGCAGCTCTACAGGGGGCGGTGAACCCTACGAGCAGTACTTC. Drawing the rest from reference TRBV13 and TRBJ2-7, the complete variable domain is AAGVIQSPRHLIKEKRETATLKCYPIPRHDTVYWYQQGPGQDPQFLISFYEKMQSDKGSIPDRFSAQQFSDYHSELNMSSLELGDSALYFCASSSTGGGEPYEQYFGPGTRLTVT.

This clone appeared a single time. The chain is built from TRBV10-2 and TRBJ2-3; D might be TRBD1 (5 bases). CDR1 is WSHSY, CDR2 SAAADI, per germline. The V and J ends lost 4 bases and 4 bases respectively, with 12 bases between them. The CDR3 runs to 14 residues. This CDR3 is CASSADRAPDTQYF. The CDR3 coding sequence is TGCGCCAGCAGTGCTGACAGAGCCCCAGATACGCAGTATTTT.

The rearrangement joins TRBV2 to TRBJ2-7, with 7 bases identical to TRBD1. Germline CDR1 and CDR2: SNHLY and FYNNEI. There are 13 residues in the CDR3. Losses at the gene ends were 7 bases for V and 2 bases for J; bases not matched to a gene: 5. The CDR3: CASKTGRTYEQYF. The CDR3 nucleotides read TGTGCCAGCAAGACAGGGAGAACCTACGAGCAGTACTTC.

V and J are TRBV19 and TRBJ2-7; 7 positions agree with TRBD1. The CDR3 runs 13 residues. Germline V gene data show CDR1 as LNHDA and CDR2 as SQIVND (reference sequence). Losses at the gene ends were 10 bases for V and 2 bases for J; bases not matched to a gene: 8. CDR3 amino acids: CATQGQVTYEQYF. The CDR3 DNA reads as TGTGCCACCCAAGGACAGGTTACCTACGAGCAGTACTTC.

This clone is a singleton in its sample. The chain is built from TRBV5-1 and TRBJ1-3; possibly TRBD1 for D (5 bases). The V end was cut by 1 base, the J end by 1 base, with 9 bases between. This CDR3 comprises 15 residues. The germline V gene has CDR1 SGHRS and CDR2 YFSETQ. This chain's CDR3 is CASSLSGTSGNTIYF. The DNA of the CDR3 is TGCGCCAGCAGCTTGAGCGGGACGTCTGGAAACACCATATATTTT.

The sample holds one count of this clone. This chain links TRBV5-1 with TRBJ2-5; tentatively, D is TRBD1 (6 bases). Trimming stripped 1 base from V and 3 bases from J, with 10 bases between. Germline V gene sequence: CDR1 SGHRS, CDR2 YFSETQ. This CDR3 has 14 residues. The CDR3 loop is CASSLRGSEETQYF. The CDR3 DNA sequence: TGCGCCAGCAGCTTGAGGGGGTCAGAAGAGACCCAGTACTTC.

Here the CDR3 DNA reads TGTGCCGGTGGACAGGGGCCAAGCTACACCTTC. Translating gives CAGGQGPSYTF. This sequence joins TRBV25-1 and TRBJ1-2, with 9 bases that match TRBD1. Germline CDR1 and CDR2: MGHDK and SYGVNS. The trim removed 11 bases at V and 9 bases at J, leaving 7 bases unmatched. The CDR3 spans 11 residues.

The J gene is TRBJ2-3, the V gene TRBV11-2; possibly TRBD1 for D (6 bases). The CDR3 contains 14 residues. Between the trimmed V and J ends, which lost 8 bases and 0 bases, there was a span of 12 bases. The V gene's germline CDR1 is SGHAT and CDR2 FQNNGV. CDR3 sequence reads: CASPEGDSTDTQYF. Written as DNA, the CDR3 is TGTGCCAGCCCCGAGGGGGATAGCACAGATACGCAGTATTTT.

The V call is TRBV6-4, the J call TRBJ2-2, with D unclear. Germline V gene lookup returns CDR1 MRHNA and CDR2 SNTAGT. The V and J ends lost 2 bases and 0 bases respectively, with 4 bases between them. This CDR3 spans 14 amino acids. CDR3 in DNA: TGTGCCAGCAGTGACCTCACGAACACCGGGGAGCTGTTTTTT. Residues: CASSDLTNTGELFF.

The sample holds a few counts of this clone. The J gene is TRBJ2-1, the V gene TRBV4-1; 8 nucleotides agree with TRBD1. Germline V gives CDR1 MGHRA, CDR2 YSYEKL. V trimming: 4 bases; J trimming: 1 base; junction bases outside the gene matches: 9. The CDR3 runs 17 residues. CDR3 loop: CASSRGRTGGSYNEQFF. The DNA for the CDR3 is TGCGCCAGCAGCCGGGGCCGTACAGGGGGTTCCTACAATGAGCAGTTCTTC.

The V and J genes are TRBV4-2 and TRBJ1-2; D unclear. The length of the CDR3 is 16 residues. Trimming cost V 0 bases and J 2 bases, with 13 bases left between them. The germline V gene has CDR1 LGHNA and CDR2 YNFKEQ. For the CDR3, the DNA is TGTGCCAGCAGCCAAGAGGATGTTCGGAGAAACTATGGCTACACCTTC. Its translation is CASSQEDVRRNYGYTF.

The rearrangement joins TRBV6-5 to TRBJ1-1; D not resolved. CDR1 MNHEY and CDR2 SVGAGI come from the germline V gene. Trimming pared 0 bases from V and 1 base from J, leaving 6 bases between. The CDR3 has 14 amino acids. The CDR3 spells CASSYSRQNTEAFF. Written as DNA, the CDR3 is TGTGCCAGCAGTTACTCTAGACAGAACACTGAAGCTTTCTTT.

The chain employs TRBV7-3 and TRBJ1-1; 7 bases are a match to TRBD1. The V gene's germline CDR1 is SGHTA and CDR2 FQGTGA. The junction had 5 bases not matched to a gene; V was cut back by 3 bases and J by 1 base. The CDR3 loop spans 15 amino acids. The DNA for the CDR3 is TGTGCCAGCAGCTTGTTGGCAGGGGGGAACACTGAAGCTTTCTTT. This encodes CASSLLAGGNTEAFF.

This chain links TRBV11-1 with TRBJ2-7; 10 nucleotides agree with TRBD1. The CDR3 has 14 residues. The V segment lost 0 bases and the J segment 12 bases; nucleotides outside the gene matches: 8. From germline, CDR1 is SGHAT and CDR2 FQDESV (reference sequence). The chain's CDR3 is CASSLAKRQGAWYF. The CDR3 DNA follows: TGTGCCAGCAGCTTAGCGAAGAGACAGGGGGCTTGGTACTTC.

The CDR3 protein is CASSSRRAPNRNIYEQYF. The CDR3 nucleotides read TGTGCCAGCAGCTCCAGACGTGCCCCTAACCGGAATATTTACGAGCAGTACTTC. This chain links TRBV11-3 with TRBJ2-7; no firm D call. CDR3 length equals 18 residues. Germline V CDR1 and CDR2: SGHNT, YENEEA. V shed 4 bases and J shed 4 bases, with 26 bases lying between them.

The chain joins TRBV5-4 to TRBJ1-4; weak D call: TRBD1 (5 bases). Germline CDR1 is SGHNT and CDR2 is YYREEE (reference sequence). Trimming removed 4 bases from V and 2 bases from J, with 12 bases in between. The CDR3 runs 15 residues. In DNA, the CDR3 is TGTGCCAGCAGCCCTAACCGGGACACTAATGAAAAACTGTTTTTT. Amino acids: CASSPNRDTNEKLFF. Full variable domain (remainder filled in from reference TRBV5-4 and TRBJ1-4): ETGVTQSPTHLIKTRGQQVTLRCSSQSGHNTVSWYQQALGQGPQFIFQYYREEENGRGNFPPRFSGLQFPNYSSELNVNALELDDSALYLCASSPNRDTNEKLFFGSGTQLSVL.

The genes are TRBV6-5 and TRBJ2-7, with D maybe TRBD1 (6 bases). Trimming pared 6 bases from V and 5 bases from J, leaving 14 bases between. This CDR3 contains 13 residues. The germline V gene encodes CDR1 MNHEY and CDR2 SVGAGI. As DNA, the CDR3 is TGTGCCAGCAGAAAGGATTGGACAGACGAGCAGTACTTC. Its translation is CASRKDWTDEQYF.

V usage is TRBV5-5 and J usage is TRBJ2-7, with D possibly TRBD1 on 7 matching bases. V was cut by 2 bases and J by 7 bases, with 16 bases left in between. Germline V gene data show CDR1 as SGHKS and CDR2 as YYEKEE (reference sequence). This CDR3 region has 14 residues. The CDR3 nucleotides are TGTGCCAGCAGCTTCGAGACTAGGGGGCTGGAGCAGTACTTC. This codes for CASSFETRGLEQYF.

The rearrangement links TRBV6-4 to TRBJ1-1, with unresolved D. The germline V gene encodes CDR1 MRHNA and CDR2 SNTAGT. V was pared by 1 base and J by 6 bases, with 9 bases between. The CDR3 runs to 13 residues. Here the CDR3 DNA reads TGTGCCAGCAGTGACTTCTTTTCCGCTGAAGCTTTCTTT. Protein sequence: CASSDFFSAEAFF.

The V and J genes are TRBV28 and TRBJ1-5, with D uncertain. CDR1 is MDHEN, CDR2 SYDVKM, per germline. V lost 4 bases and J lost 4, with 8 bases in between. The CDR3 consists of 13 residues. CDR3 protein: CASSYGRNQPQHF. The CDR3 region has the DNA TGTGCCAGCAGTTACGGGCGGAATCAGCCCCAGCATTTT.

V usage is TRBV5-1 and J usage is TRBJ1-4, with D perhaps TRBD1 (5 bases). The V end lost 3 bases, the J end lost 6 bases, and 12 bases lay between the germline ends. This CDR3 has 14 amino acids. The germline CDR1 and CDR2 sequences are SGHRS and YFSETQ. In DNA form, the CDR3 reads TGCGCCAGCAGCTCTCAGGGTAGGGATGAAAAACTGTTTTTT. Its protein product is CASSSQGRDEKLFF.